The rows below give T cell receptor beta chains drawn from one sample of a study of T cells after posttransplantation cyclophosphamide. Clones were sequenced by immunoSEQ multiplex PCR, and TCRdb holds only the in-frame ones, with some missing. The sample counts 10,000 to 15,000 clones, none seen once; the ten largest own 25% to 30%. The source material was PBMCs, sampled after allogeneic stem cell transplant with posttransplant cyclophosphamide. The receptors were sampled from a female patient aged 40 to 50 who received an allogeneic stem cell transplant from an unrelated donor, was CMV-positive, and had acute GVHD only. Certain T cells may be donor cells from the graft. Both conserved end residues are part of each CDR3. The D gene is left open where the match is weak. Part of the rows lack a size; the others show once, few, many or a class for expanded clones.

D	V	J	size	DNA	CDR3
TRBD1	TRBV6-1	TRBJ1-4	many	TGTGCCAGCAGGACCCGGACAGGACTTAATGAAAAACTGTTTTTT	CASRTRTGLNEKLFF
.	TRBV10-2	TRBJ2-3	many	TGCGCCAGCAGTGTTATAGCGGACACAGATACGCAGTATTTT	CASSVIADTDTQYF
TRBD2	TRBV6-5	TRBJ2-5	many	TGTGCCAGCAGCATTGGACTAGCGGGGCAAGAGACCCAGTACTTC	CASSIGLAGQETQYF
.	TRBV27	TRBJ2-7	few	TGTGCCAGCAGTTTATGGCAAACGGGCTACGAGCAGTACTTC	CASSLWQTGYEQYF
TRBD1	TRBV9	TRBJ2-7	few	TGTGCCAGCAGCGTGGGGACAGGGAACGAGCAGTACTTC	CASSVGTGNEQYF
.	TRBV5-1	TRBJ2-2	few	TGCGCCAGCAGCTTAAACAGTGCGAACACCGGGGAGCTGTTTTTT	CASSLNSANTGELFF
TRBD2	TRBV7-9	TRBJ2-3	many	TGTGCCAGCAGCTCCCCACTAGCGGGAGGGGCCGATACGCAGTATTTT	CASSSPLAGGADTQYF
TRBD1	TRBV2	TRBJ2-7	many	TGTGCCAGCAGTCCACGGGGGACAGGGGTCTCCTACGAGCAGTACTTC	CASSPRGTGVSYEQYF
TRBD1	TRBV7-8	TRBJ1-6	many	TGTGCCAGCAGCCCACGGGACAGGACTAATTCACCCCTCCACTTT	CASSPRDRTNSPLHF
.	TRBV7-9	TRBJ1-3	many	TGTGCCAGCAGCTTAGCGGGACTGATCTCTGGAAACACCATATATTTT	CASSLAGLISGNTIYF
.	TRBV10-3	TRBJ2-5	many	TGTGCCATCAGTGGCGCCAGGGAAGAGACCCAGTACTTC	CAISGAREETQYF
TRBD1	TRBV28	TRBJ1-5	few	TGTGCCGGAGGCCAGGGGGCGGGCAGCAATCAGCCCCAGCATTTT	CAGGQGAGSNQPQHF
TRBD1	TRBV5-1	TRBJ1-2	many	TGCGCCAGCAGCATGGCCGAGCGGACAGGGGGTGGCTACACCTTC	CASSMAERTGGGYTF
TRBD2	TRBV11-2	TRBJ2-5	.	TGTGCCAGCAGCCCCCCCCTAGCGGGAAAAAAAGAGACCCAGTACTTC	CASSPPLAGKKETQYF
.	TRBV18	TRBJ2-5	many	TGTGCCAGCTCGCAACCGCCCGTTGGGGGGGCTACCCAGTACTTC	CASSQPPVGGATQYF
TRBD2	TRBV4-2	TRBJ2-1	many	TGTGCCAGCAGCCAAGATTTAAGCGGGGTCGGTGAGCAGTTCTTC	CASSQDLSGVGEQFF
TRBD1	TRBV7-2	TRBJ1-2	many	TGTGCCAGCAGCCCCGGGGGGGACAGGGTATCGGCGGGCACCTTC	CASSPGGDRVSAGTF
.	TRBV11-2	TRBJ1-1	.	TGTGCCAGCAGCCCCAATCTTCAGGTGAACACTGAAGCTTTCTTT	CASSPNLQVNTEAFF
.	TRBV11-3	TRBJ2-2	many	TGTGCCAGCAGCCTTACTAGTTTCACCGGGGAGCTGTTTTTT	CASSLTSFTGELFF
TRBD2	TRBV29-1	TRBJ2-3	many	TGCAGCGTTCGGCGGGGGGCCGATGGCACAGATACGCAGTATTTT	CSVRRGADGTDTQYF
TRBD2	TRBV5-1	TRBJ2-3	few	TGCGCCAGCAGCTACCGGTATAGCGGGGGCACAGATACGCAGTATTTT	CASSYRYSGGTDTQYF
.	TRBV28	TRBJ1-2	many	TGTGCCAGCAGTTTATCGGAAGGGGCGGTGAGGGGCTACACCTTC	CASSLSEGAVRGYTF
TRBD1	TRBV15	TRBJ2-1	many	TGTGCCACCAGCAGAGGAATGGACAGGGGGTACAATGAGCAGTTCTTC	CATSRGMDRGYNEQFF
TRBD1	TRBV28	TRBJ1-2	few	TGTGCCAGCAGCTGGTCTCCTACAGGGGGCGGGGGCTACACCTTC	CASSWSPTGGGGYTF
TRBD1	TRBV6-1	TRBJ1-1	many	TGTGCCAGCAAAGAGGACAGGGGTTGGAACACTGAAGCTTTCTTT	CASKEDRGWNTEAFF
TRBD1	TRBV29-1	TRBJ1-3	many	TGCAGCGTCTTGACAGGGTCTAACTCTGGAAACACCATATATTTT	CSVLTGSNSGNTIYF
.	TRBV5-6	TRBJ1-1	many	TGTGCCAGCAGCTTGATGGGGGGAACGAACACTGAAGCTTTCTTT	CASSLMGGTNTEAFF
TRBD1	TRBV14	TRBJ2-3	many	TGTGCCAGCAGCCATTACAGGGGTCTCACAGATACGCAGTATTTT	CASSHYRGLTDTQYF
TRBD1	TRBV7-2	TRBJ2-1	few	TGTGCCAGCAGCTTTGGCAGGGGGCTAAGCTCCTACAATGAGCAGTTCTTC	CASSFGRGLSSYNEQFF
TRBD2	TRBV6-4	TRBJ2-3	many	TGTGCCAGCAGTCAGCGGGGGGGGATAAATACGCAGTATTTT	CASSQRGGINTQYF
TRBD1	TRBV7-2	TRBJ1-6	many	TGTGCCAGCAGCTTAGGGACAGGGCCTTCACCCCTCCACTTT	CASSLGTGPSPLHF
TRBD2	TRBV27	TRBJ2-2	many	TGTGCCAGCAGTTCTAGCGGGAGGGCGGGCGGGGAGCTGTTTTTT	CASSSSGRAGGELFF
.	TRBV4-1	TRBJ1-2	many	TGCGCCAGCAGCCAAGGACAGGCTAACTATGGCTACACCTTC	CASSQGQANYGYTF
TRBD1	TRBV11-2	TRBJ1-4	many	TGTGCCAGCAGCTTAGAGGGCAGGGGGAAGGAAAAACTGTTTTTT	CASSLEGRGKEKLFF
TRBD2	TRBV9	TRBJ2-1	many	TGTGCCAGCACAGAAGCGGGGGGGAGCTACAATGAGCAGTTCTTC	CASTEAGGSYNEQFF
TRBD1	TRBV27	TRBJ2-7	few	TGTGCCAGCAGTTTATCGATACGGGGACAGGTAGGCTACGAGCAGTACTTC	CASSLSIRGQVGYEQYF
TRBD2	TRBV29-1	TRBJ2-1	.	TGCAGCGTTGAGCGCGGGAGGGCGAACAATGAGCAGTTCTTC	CSVERGRANNEQFF
.	TRBV2	TRBJ1-6	many	TGTGCCAGCAGTCGGTGGGGACTCCTATGGGATTCACCCCTCCACTTT	CASSRWGLLWDSPLHF
TRBD2	TRBV4-2	TRBJ2-5	many	TGTGCCAGCAGCCAAGATGCTAATAGCGGGGGCCCCCAAGAGACCCAGTACTTC	CASSQDANSGGPQETQYF
TRBD2	TRBV7-2	TRBJ2-1	many	TGTGCCAGCAGCTCCCTAGCTAGCGGGTACAATGAGCAGTTCTTC	CASSSLASGYNEQFF
TRBD1	TRBV6-5	TRBJ2-1	many	TGTGCCAGCAGTTACGACAGGGCCTCCTACAATGAGCAGTTCTTC	CASSYDRASYNEQFF
TRBD1	TRBV9	TRBJ1-4	many	TGTGCCAGCAGCGTAGGGGGGGACAGGGAAAAACTGTTTTTT	CASSVGGDREKLFF
TRBD1	TRBV7-9	TRBJ2-7	many	TGTGCCAGCAGCCTAGGACAACAGGGGCACGAGCAGTACTTC	CASSLGQQGHEQYF
.	TRBV2	TRBJ1-4	many	TGTGCCAGTGGGGCCGTAAGGAATGAAAAACTGTTTTTT	CASGAVRNEKLFF
TRBD1	TRBV5-4	TRBJ1-3	many	TGTGCCAGCAGCCGGGACAGGGGGACCAAAAACTCTGGAAACACCATATATTTT	CASSRDRGTKNSGNTIYF